This T cell receptor beta chain was sequenced during a study of CD8+CD57+ T cells in acquired aplastic anemia. With regard to this clonotype: Here the CDR3 omits its conserved ending phenylalanine or tryptophan, so a read error is the likely source.

CDR1 and CDR2 from the germline V gene are SGHVS and FNYEAQ. V lost 1 base and J 7 bases, leaving 17 bases between the germline ends. The CDR3 sequence is 15 residues long. The use of genomic DNA as template underpinned the TCR beta VDJ and CDR3 profiling. TCRdb used MiXCR to reprocess the reads, holding one entry per CDR3 protein. The sample gives about 190,000 distinct CDR3 sequences, around 50% of which show up once; about a sixth is in the top ten. Sequencing was done on a sample of sorted CD4+, CD8+, or CD8+CD57+ T cells (not recorded which) from PBMCs. This clonotype was sampled from a human donor in good health, serving as a control. The V gene is TRBV7-6, the J gene TRBJ2-7; D is uncertain. The CDR3 sequence: CASSLGQASYNEQYS. The CDR3 region has the DNA TGTGCCAGCAGCTTAGGGCAGGCCAGCTACAATGAGCAGTACTCC.